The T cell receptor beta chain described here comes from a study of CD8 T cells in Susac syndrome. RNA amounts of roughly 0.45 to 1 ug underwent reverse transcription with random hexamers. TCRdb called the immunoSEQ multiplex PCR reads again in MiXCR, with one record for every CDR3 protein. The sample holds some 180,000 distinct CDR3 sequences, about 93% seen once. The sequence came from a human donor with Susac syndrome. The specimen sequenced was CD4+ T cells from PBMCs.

CDR3 nucleotide sequence: TGCAGTCCCCTCCAGAGCTTCTCCTACAATGAGCAGTTCTTC. Its translation is CSPLQSFSYNEQFF. This chain links TRBV20-1 with TRBJ2-1; D not certain. The germline CDR1 and CDR2 sequences are DFQATT and SNEGSKA (reference sequence). Trimming took 8 bases from V and 0 from J, leaving 14 bases between them. The CDR3 runs 14 residues.